The clone carrying this T cell receptor beta chain showed up many times. The antigen remains undetermined. The sample is drawn from a study of glioma-infiltrating T cells. Regarding the study as a whole: Tissue and blood shared very few CDR3 sequences. Non-neoplastic patients had below-expected tissue-blood divergence, while all gliomas exceeded expectation.

The iRepertoire nested amplicon-rescue multiplex PCR amplified TCR alpha and beta CDR3s from RNA. One-step reverse transcription and amplification started from approximately 100-400 ng of tissue mRNA or PBMC total RNA. One entry per CDR3 protein results from TCRdb running MiXCR on the multiplex PCR reads. Of about 20,000 distinct CDR3 sequences listed, around 24% are singletons. This CDR3 spans 16 amino acids. The germline gives CDR1 MNHEY, CDR2 SMNVEV (reference sequence). Trimming left V 1 base short and J 5 bases short, with 15 bases between. This chain uses TRBV27 with TRBJ2-1; D may match TRBD1 or TRBD2 (5 bases each). The TCR sequence derives from a human donor with low-grade glioma or glioblastoma, undergoing nonglioma brain surgery, or in good health (not recorded which). The source material was glioma tissue, nonneoplastic brain tissue, or PBMCs (not recorded which). The CDR3 is CASSLLGRANNNEQFF. DNA for the CDR3: TGTGCCAGCAGTTTATTGGGGCGGGCGAATAACAATGAGCAGTTCTTC.